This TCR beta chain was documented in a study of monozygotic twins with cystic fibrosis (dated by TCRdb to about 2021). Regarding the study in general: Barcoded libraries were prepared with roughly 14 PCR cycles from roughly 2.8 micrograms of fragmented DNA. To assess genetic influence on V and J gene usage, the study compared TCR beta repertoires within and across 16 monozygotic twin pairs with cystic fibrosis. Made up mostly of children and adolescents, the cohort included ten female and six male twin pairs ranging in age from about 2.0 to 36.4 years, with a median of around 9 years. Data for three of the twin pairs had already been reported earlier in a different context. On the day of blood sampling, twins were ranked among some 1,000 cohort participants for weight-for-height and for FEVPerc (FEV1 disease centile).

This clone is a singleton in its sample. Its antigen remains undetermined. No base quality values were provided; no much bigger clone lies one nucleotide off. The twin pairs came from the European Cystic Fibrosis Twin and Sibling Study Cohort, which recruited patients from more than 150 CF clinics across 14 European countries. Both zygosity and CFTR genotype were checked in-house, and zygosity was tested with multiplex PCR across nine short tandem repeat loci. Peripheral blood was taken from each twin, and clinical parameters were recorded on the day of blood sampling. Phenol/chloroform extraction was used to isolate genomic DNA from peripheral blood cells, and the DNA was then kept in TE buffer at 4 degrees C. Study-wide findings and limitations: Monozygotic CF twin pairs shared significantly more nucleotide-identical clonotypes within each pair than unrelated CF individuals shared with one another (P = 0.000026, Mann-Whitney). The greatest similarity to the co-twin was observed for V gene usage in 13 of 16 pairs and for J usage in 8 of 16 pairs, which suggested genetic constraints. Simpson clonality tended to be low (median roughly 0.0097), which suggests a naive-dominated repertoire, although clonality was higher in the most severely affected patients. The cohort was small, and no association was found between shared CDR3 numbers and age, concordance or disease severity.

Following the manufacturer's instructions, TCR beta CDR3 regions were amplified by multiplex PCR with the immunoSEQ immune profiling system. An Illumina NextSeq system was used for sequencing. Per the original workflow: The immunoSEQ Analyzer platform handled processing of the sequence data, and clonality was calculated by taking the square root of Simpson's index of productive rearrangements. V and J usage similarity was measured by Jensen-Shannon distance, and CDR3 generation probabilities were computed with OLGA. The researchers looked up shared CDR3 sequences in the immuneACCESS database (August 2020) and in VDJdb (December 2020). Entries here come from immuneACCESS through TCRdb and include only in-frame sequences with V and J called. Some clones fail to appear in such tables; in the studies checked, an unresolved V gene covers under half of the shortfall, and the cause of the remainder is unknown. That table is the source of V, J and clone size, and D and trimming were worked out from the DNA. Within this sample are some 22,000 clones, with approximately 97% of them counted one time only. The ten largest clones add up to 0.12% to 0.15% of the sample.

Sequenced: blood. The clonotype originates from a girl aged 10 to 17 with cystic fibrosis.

CDR3 region: CSGNRGGTEAFF. The DNA sequence is TGCAGCGGGAATCGTGGGGGGACTGAAGCTTTCTTT. The V and J genes are TRBV29-1 and TRBJ1-1; the D region possibly corresponds to TRBD1 (5 bases align). Deletion took 7 bases off V and 5 bases off J, with a span of 14 bases between the germline ends. Including cysteine and phenylalanine, the CDR3 has 12 amino acids. The kept DNA is CDR3 alone, 36 bases in frame from the first base. Based on the germline V gene, the CDR1 and CDR2 sequences are SQVTM and ANQGSEA.